Detailed here is one T cell receptor (beta chain). Its specificity is unknown. The germline gene is not matched at one end of the junction; a read error may be the cause. The data were obtained in a study of cytomegalovirus exposure and HLA in healthy donors. Regarding the study as a whole: Many donors carried some public TCRs, although rarity characterized most TCR sequences. Common viral pathogens seemed to be connected with several of the most significant clusters, according to a later analysis. TCR beta sequences reportedly predicted the HLA-A and HLA-B alleles of most subjects accurately.

From germline, CDR1 is SGHRS and CDR2 YFSETQ. This CDR3 is built from 15 residues. PCR employed 60 Vbeta and 13 Jbeta primers. The protocol was immunoSEQ multiplex PCR, while the TCRdb copy is restricted to in-frame clones and leaves out a portion. The data contain around 160,000 clones, 60% to 85% of them singletons. This chain links TRBV5-1 with TRBJ2-7, with 7 bases identical to TRBD1. Sequencing was performed on PBMCs. This sequence was found in a woman aged 40 to 50 in good health and CMV-seropositive. CDR3 bases: TGCGCCGGCAGCCGACAGGGATCAAGGGTGGACGAGCAGTACTTC. Translating gives CAGSRQGSRVDEQYF.